The next 28 T cell receptor beta chains were all read from a single sample in a study of blood T cell repertoires in COVID-19. Here immunoSEQ multiplex PCR was the method, and the copy in TCRdb shows in-frame clones only, minus some. Altogether roughly 300,000 clones are present, around four fifths being singletons, with the ten largest covering around 1.2%. The sample consisted of peripheral blood. All receptors derive from a woman aged 45-60 years with acute or convalescent COVID-19.

This clone appeared a single time. This chain connects TRBV9 to TRBJ1-6; weak D call: TRBD1 (6 bases). Germline assignment: CDR1 SGDLS and CDR2 YYNGEE. The CDR3 extends over 16 amino acids. V lost 4 bases, J lost 8 bases, and 19 bases lay in between. CDR3 nucleotide sequence: TGTGCCAGCAGCTCGCGAAAACAGGGCGCGGATTCACCCCTCCACTTT. It codes for CASSSRKQGADSPLHF. The entire variable domain, with the rest obtained from reference TRBV9 and TRBJ1-6, is as follows: DSGVTQTPKHLITATGQRVTLRCSPRSGDLSVYWYQQSLDQGLQFLIQYYNGEERAKGNILERFSAQQFPDLHSELNLSSLELGDSALYFCASSSRKQGADSPLHFGNGTRLTVT.

The rearrangement joins TRBV5-1 to TRBJ1-2, with 12 bases identical to TRBD1. Germline V gene lookup returns CDR1 SGHRS and CDR2 YFSETQ. V lost 0 bases to trimming and J lost 4 bases; unmatched junction nucleotides: 4. The CDR3 is 16 amino acids. The chain's CDR3 is CASSLAPGQGAYGYTF. CDR3 in DNA: TGCGCCAGCAGCTTGGCCCCGGGACAGGGGGCCTATGGCTACACCTTC.

V gene TRBV7-3 combines with J gene TRBJ2-3, with no clear D. V was pared by 3 bases and J by 3 bases, with 7 bases between. The CDR3 is 13 amino acids. Germline V gene lookup returns CDR1 SGHTA and CDR2 FQGTGA. The CDR3 sequence: CASSFAVTDTQYF. The CDR3, as DNA: TGTGCCAGCAGCTTCGCAGTAACAGATACGCAGTATTTT.

The chain recombines TRBV7-9 with TRBJ1-2; 7 bases match TRBD1. V lost 0 bases and J lost 2; bases outside the gene matches: 3. There are 15 residues in the CDR3. The germline CDR1 and CDR2 sequences are SEHNR and FQNEAQ (reference sequence). The CDR3 DNA reads as TGTGCCAGCAGCTTAGCTGGAGGGGGCAACTATGGCTACACCTTC. This gives the protein CASSLAGGGNYGYTF.

The chain has TRBV18 and TRBJ2-5; the match to TRBD2 covers 8 bases. Germline CDR1 is KGHSH and CDR2 is LQKENI. The CDR3 is made up of 16 amino acids. The ends lost 0 bases at V and 2 bases at J; junction bases unmatched: 5. The CDR3 protein is CASSPPTGGAQETQYF. The CDR3 DNA reads TGTGCCAGCTCACCACCGACGGGAGGGGCGCAAGAGACCCAGTACTTC.

The V and J genes are TRBV25-1 and TRBJ1-5; unclear D gene. Germline assignment: CDR1 MGHDK and CDR2 SYGVNS. The CDR3 is 12 amino acids. V lost 4 bases, J lost 5 bases, and 6 bases lay in between. The DNA of the CDR3 is TGTGCCAGCAGTGTTGGCCATCAGCCCCAGCATTTT. Encoded protein: CASSVGHQPQHF.

The chain employs TRBV19 and TRBJ2-7; TRBD1 aligns across 7 bases. V gave up 5 bases and J gave up 4 bases; unmatched junction bases: 8. The CDR3 is 14 residues long. Germline CDR1 LNHDA, CDR2 SQIVND (reference sequence). CDR3 in DNA: TGTGCCAGTAGTCCGGTGACAGGGTGGTACGAGCAGTACTTC. It specifies CASSPVTGWYEQYF.

V and J are TRBV9 and TRBJ2-2, with 7 nucleotides matching TRBD1. Germline V gene lookup returns CDR1 SGDLS and CDR2 YYNGEE. The CDR3 spans 17 residues. V shed 3 bases, J shed 3 bases, and the junction held 11 bases outside the gene matches. The CDR3 DNA follows: TGTGCCAGCAGCGAGGGGATCCGGGACAGCTACACCGGGGAGCTGTTTTTT. It is translated as CASSEGIRDSYTGELFF. Supplemented by reference TRBV9 and TRBJ2-2, the full variable domain reads DSGVTQTPKHLITATGQRVTLRCSPRSGDLSVYWYQQSLDQGLQFLIQYYNGEERAKGNILERFSAQQFPDLHSELNLSSLELGDSALYFCASSEGIRDSYTGELFFGEGSRLTVL.

This chain links TRBV30 with TRBJ1-1, with 10 bases that match TRBD1. J lost 7 bases, V lost 5 bases, and 7 bases had no gene match. The CDR3 runs 13 residues. Germline CDR1 GTSNPN, CDR2 SVGIG (reference sequence). The CDR3 bases are TGTGCCTGGGACCCGGGACAGGGGCGTGAAGCTTTCTTT. It specifies CAWDPGQGREAFF.

The chain combines TRBV2 with TRBJ1-5; D perhaps matches TRBD1 (6 bases). The CDR3 loop spans 15 amino acids. Trimming took 8 bases from V and 4 from J, leaving 18 bases between them. Germline V gene lookup returns CDR1 SNHLY and CDR2 FYNNEI. This chain's CDR3 is CASVRGGDGNQPQHF. CDR3 DNA: TGTGCCAGCGTAAGAGGGGGTGACGGTAATCAGCCCCAGCATTTT.

In this sample, this clone turned up a few times. The chain combines TRBV11-3 with TRBJ1-1; D perhaps matches TRBD1 (5 bases). Germline V gene lookup returns CDR1 SGHNT and CDR2 YENEEA. The CDR3 extends over 14 amino acids. V gave up 10 bases and J gave up 4 bases, with 19 bases separating them. The chain's CDR3 is CATAVGGGSTEAFF. The DNA of the CDR3 is TGTGCCACCGCCGTCGGGGGGGGAAGCACTGAAGCTTTCTTT.

The rearrangement links TRBV6-5 to TRBJ1-1; D remains unclear. This CDR3 spans 15 amino acids. V was pared by 2 bases and J by 4 bases, with 14 bases between. Germline CDR1 and CDR2: MNHEY and SVGAGI. For the CDR3, the DNA is TGTGCCAGCAGTTACGGACTGCCTCGAGGCACTGAAGCTTTCTTT. This codes for CASSYGLPRGTEAFF.

This clone was detected only once. The chain recombines TRBV11-3 with TRBJ2-3; D gene ambiguous. This CDR3 is built from 12 residues. Germline-derived CDR1 and CDR2 are SGHNT and YENEEA. Trimming pared 8 bases from V and 3 bases from J, leaving 9 bases between. The CDR3 protein is CASSSGTDTQYF. In DNA form, the CDR3 reads TGTGCCAGCTCGTCCGGGACAGATACGCAGTATTTT.

This clone was observed once. The CDR3 bases are TGTGCCACCGACAAGGATGGCTACACCTTC. Amino acids: CATDKDGYTF. V is TRBV25-1 and J is TRBJ1-2; D is undetermined. Germline CDR1 reads MGHDK; CDR2 reads SYGVNS. V lost 10 bases, J lost 6 bases, and 9 bases lay in between. The CDR3 is made up of 10 amino acids.

Note on this clone: Other nucleotide sequences in the sample specify the same CDR3. The chain couples TRBV11-2 to TRBJ2-7; no firm D call. This CDR3 spans 12 amino acids. Trimming cost V 5 bases and J 7 bases, with 12 bases left between them. Germline V gene lookup returns CDR1 SGHAT and CDR2 FQNNGV. CDR3 region: CASSPPSPEQYF. The CDR3 coding sequence is TGTGCCAGCAGCCCCCCCTCCCCTGAGCAGTACTTC.

This clone was recorded only once. The V gene is TRBV7-3, the J gene TRBJ2-3; TRBD2 matches at 8 bases. CDR1 and CDR2 (germline): SGHTA, FQGTGA. The CDR3 has 14 amino acids. V shed 3 bases, J shed 4 bases, and the junction held 3 bases outside the gene matches. The CDR3, as DNA: TGTGCCAGCAGCTTGAGAGCGGGAGCAGATACGCAGTATTTT. Protein: CASSLRAGADTQYF.

This chain connects TRBV27 to TRBJ2-7, with 11 bases matching TRBD1. Unmatched junction bases numbered 8, after V lost 11 bases and J lost 5 bases. This CDR3 region has 13 residues. The germline gives CDR1 MNHEY, CDR2 SMNVEV (reference sequence). The CDR3 nucleotides read TGTGCCGCTGGACAGGGGGCAAACAACGAGCAGTACTTC. This gives the protein CAAGQGANNEQYF.

The CDR3 nucleotides read TGTGCCAGCAGCGTGGGGCAGGGTATCAATGAAAAACTGTTTTTT. Translation gives CASSVGQGINEKLFF. The chain employs TRBV9 and TRBJ1-4; tentatively, D is TRBD1 (5 bases). Germline V gene sequence: CDR1 SGDLS, CDR2 YYNGEE. V dropped 2 bases and J dropped 5 bases, with 13 bases sitting between them. This CDR3 is built from 15 residues. The full variable domain, rest sourced from reference TRBV9 and TRBJ1-4, is DSGVTQTPKHLITATGQRVTLRCSPRSGDLSVYWYQQSLDQGLQFLIQYYNGEERAKGNILERFSAQQFPDLHSELNLSSLELGDSALYFCASSVGQGINEKLFFGSGTQLSVL.

The V gene is TRBV10-3, the J gene TRBJ2-2, with 9 bases fitting TRBD1. V was clipped by 5 bases and J by 5 bases; unmatched bases: 3. The CDR3 totals 14 residues. CDR1 and CDR2 from the germline V gene are ENHRY and SYGVKD. The CDR3 sequence is CAISLGQGTGELFF. DNA of the CDR3: TGTGCCATCAGTCTAGGACAGGGGACCGGGGAGCTGTTTTTT.

The chain recombines TRBV25-1 with TRBJ1-1; 8 bases are a match to TRBD1. The V segment lost 3 bases and the J segment 1 base; nucleotides outside the gene matches: 7. The CDR3 has 16 residues. Germline V gives CDR1 MGHDK, CDR2 SYGVNS. The CDR3: CASSDREDRANTEAFF. In nucleotides, the CDR3 is TGTGCCAGCAGTGATAGGGAGGACAGGGCGAACACTGAAGCTTTCTTT.

The gene calls are TRBV7-2 and TRBJ2-5; 9 nucleotides agree with TRBD2. Germline V gene sequence: CDR1 SGHTA, CDR2 FQGNSA. This CDR3 is built from 16 residues. J lost 3 bases, V lost 1 base, and 6 bases had no gene match. This CDR3 reads CASSLVLRGGEETQYF. CDR3 bases: TGTGCCAGCAGCTTAGTATTGCGGGGGGGTGAAGAGACCCAGTACTTC.

This chain joins TRBV7-9 and TRBJ2-2; no clear D. The CDR3 length is 11 residues. Trimming removed 7 bases at V and 5 bases at J, with 5 bases between. The germline CDR1 and CDR2 sequences are SEHNR and FQNEAQ (reference sequence). DNA for the CDR3: TGTGCCAGCATGACTACCGGGGAGCTGTTTTTT. This encodes CASMTTGELFF. The variable domain in full, completed from reference TRBV7-9 and TRBJ2-2, reads DTGVSQNPRHKITKRGQNVTFRCDPISEHNRLYWYRQTLGQGPEFLTYFQNEAQLEKSRLLSDRFSAERPKGSFSTLEIQRTEQGDSAMYLCASMTTGELFFGEGSRLTVL.

CDR3 sequence (DNA): TGTGCCAGTAGCCTAAAGACAGGGGGCTATGGCTACACCTTC. It is translated as CASSLKTGGYGYTF. The chain uses TRBV19 and TRBJ1-2; 9 bases fit TRBD1. With V trimmed by 6 bases and J by 4 bases, 6 bases remained unmatched. The CDR3 spans 14 residues. Germline V gene data show CDR1 as LNHDA and CDR2 as SQIVND (reference sequence).

The chain links TRBV30 to TRBJ1-2; D is perhaps TRBD1 (5 bases). Germline lookup yields CDR1 GTSNPN and CDR2 SVGIG (reference sequence). This CDR3 contains 16 residues. Between the trimmed V and J ends, which lost 2 bases and 4 bases, there was a span of 20 bases. CDR3 DNA: TGTGCCTGGAGTCCGTATCAGGGCAGGGCAGGCTATGGCTACACCTTC. It yields the protein CAWSPYQGRAGYGYTF.

This chain joins TRBV7-3 and TRBJ2-7; D might be TRBD2 (6 bases). Deletions cut 4 bases from V and 2 bases from J, with 24 bases between. CDR3 length equals 18 residues. Germline assignment: CDR1 SGHTA and CDR2 FQGTGA. CDR3 amino acids: CASSSGSSGAAYPYEQYF. CDR3 DNA: TGTGCCAGCAGCTCGGGGTCGTCGGGAGCGGCGTATCCCTACGAGCAGTACTTC.

The V call is TRBV12-5, the J call TRBJ1-2, with no clear D. The CDR3 is 11 amino acids. V was cut by 4 bases and J by 8 bases, with 8 bases left in between. Germline assignment: CDR1 LGHNT and CDR2 FRNRAP. This CDR3 reads CASGWAGGYTF. CDR3 sequence (DNA): TGTGCTAGTGGTTGGGCGGGGGGCTACACCTTC.

The chain employs TRBV11-2 and TRBJ2-3; D is unresolved. The CDR3 totals 13 residues. Germline CDR1 and CDR2: SGHAT and FQNNGV. V lost 0 bases and J lost 8, with 9 bases in between. The CDR3 protein is CASSLDRRGTQYF. As DNA, the CDR3 is TGTGCCAGCAGCTTAGATAGGAGAGGTACGCAGTATTTT.

The rearrangement links TRBV3-1 (or the pseudogene TRBV3-2) to TRBJ2-1; TRBD2 matches 8 bases. The CDR3 spans 15 residues. Germline CDR1 reads LGHDT; CDR2 reads YNNKEL (reference sequence). The ends lost 4 bases at V and 4 bases at J; junction bases unmatched: 6. In DNA, the CDR3 is TGTGCCAGCAGCCCGGAACTAGCGGAATACAATGAGCAGTTCTTC. Translated: CASSPELAEYNEQFF.